Listed here are 25 T cell receptor beta chains from one sample, sequenced in a study of molecular identifiers for immune sequencing clone quantification (dated by TCRdb to 2017 to 2018). The library came from PCR. Sequencing relied on an Illumina HiSeq 4000. TCRdb applied fastp at Q25 and MiXCR to the public reads, then kept only in-frame beta chains. A single entry per CDR3 protein holds the most common genes and DNA from its merged rows. The sample contains about 640,000 distinct CDR3 sequences, 15% to 20% of them found a single time. Clones ranked in the top ten supply roughly 0.9% of the sample. The source material was naive CD8+ T cells from blood, with Jurkat cell RNA spiked in. The cell subset or site label, as the study defines it: FACS-sorted CD8+CD4-CCR7+CD45RA+ naive T cells. These receptors were obtained from a human donor in good health. Some libraries in this study had Jurkat cell RNA spiked in.

This clonotype was found a few times. V and J are TRBV15 and TRBJ2-3; D may correspond to TRBD1 or TRBD2 (6 bases each). The germline V and J ends were trimmed by 5 bases and 2 bases, with 14 bases remaining between them. Germline CDR1 reads LNHNV; CDR2 reads YYDKDF (reference sequence). The CDR3 contains 15 residues. In DNA form, the CDR3 reads TGTGCCACCAGCGGACAGTGGGGGGTCACAGATACGCAGTATTTT. Protein sequence: CATSGQWGVTDTQYF.

A few counts support this clonotype. The chain couples TRBV6-2 or TRBV6-3 to TRBJ2-7, with a weak D call TRBD1 (5 bases). Per the germline V gene, CDR1 is MNHEY and CDR2 is SVGEGT. Trimming took off 5 bases at V and 3 bases at J, with 11 bases between the two ends. CDR3 length: 13 residues. The CDR3 DNA sequence: TGTGCCAGCAGTGACGGACACTTCTACGAGCAGTACTTC. Its protein is CASSDGHFYEQYF.

This clonotype has ten or more counts. The J gene is TRBJ1-1, the V gene TRBV4-1, with D maybe TRBD1 (5 bases). V was cut by 1 base and J by 4 bases, with 10 bases left in between. This CDR3 is built from 14 residues. In germline, CDR1 is MGHRA, CDR2 YSYEKL. CDR3 in DNA: TGCGCCAGCAGCCAAGGACAGAAGGGCACTGAAGCTTTCTTT. Amino acids: CASSQGQKGTEAFF.

This clonotype has a count of ten or more. The chain carries TRBV7-9 and TRBJ2-3; TRBD2 matches at 7 bases. The CDR3 is 15 amino acids. CDR1 SEHNR and CDR2 FQNEAQ come from the germline V gene (reference sequence). Losses at the gene ends were 7 bases for V and 2 bases for J; bases not matched to a gene: 9. Here the CDR3 reads CASTLTGTNTDTQYF. The DNA of the CDR3 is TGTGCCAGCACCCTAACCGGGACTAACACAGATACGCAGTATTTT.

With respect to this clonotype: Just one base apart from a much larger clone, this may be a read error. This chain connects TRBV19 to TRBJ2-3; 8 nucleotides agree with TRBD1. Germline CDR1 LNHDA, CDR2 SQIVND (reference sequence). The CDR3 has 15 residues. With 5 bases clipped from V and 6 bases from J, the junction kept 10 bases outside the gene matches. The CDR3: CASSPWDRWDDTQYF. The CDR3, as DNA: TGTGCCAGTAGTCCCTGGGACAGGTGGGACGATACGCAGTATTTT.

The chain has TRBV11-1 and TRBJ2-7; 13 nucleotides line up with TRBD2. CDR3 length: 18 residues. Unmatched junction bases numbered 11, after V lost 5 bases and J lost 1 base. Germline V gene data show CDR1 as SGHAT and CDR2 as FQDESV (reference sequence). CDR3 sequence: CASSPRTSGRGLSYEQYF. For the CDR3, the DNA is TGTGCCAGCAGCCCCCGGACTAGCGGGAGAGGGCTTTCCTACGAGCAGTACTTC.

This clonotype appeared many times. The rearrangement uses TRBV4-3 and TRBJ2-3; 9 nucleotides align to TRBD2. Germline loops: CDR1 LGHNA, CDR2 YSLEER. The CDR3 has 17 residues. V trimming: 0 bases; J trimming: 7 bases; junction bases outside the gene matches: 11. The CDR3 DNA follows: TGCGCCAGCAGCCAAGAATCTTCGGGACTAGCCACTTATACGCAGTATTTT. Protein: CASSQESSGLATYTQYF.

This clonotype was seen ten or more times. The V call is TRBV4-1, the J call TRBJ1-1, with 7 bases matching TRBD1. Trimming at V came to 1 base and at J to 2 bases, leaving 4 bases not matched to a gene. The length of the CDR3 is 15 residues. From germline, CDR1 is MGHRA and CDR2 YSYEKL. CDR3 in amino acids: CASSQGSGGNTEAFF. The CDR3 DNA sequence: TGCGCCAGCAGCCAAGGATCAGGGGGAAACACTGAAGCTTTCTTT.

In this sample, this clonotype turned up many times. The J gene is TRBJ2-3, the V gene TRBV6-6; 7 bases agree with TRBD2. Germline loops: CDR1 MNHNY, CDR2 SVGAGI (reference sequence). The CDR3 spans 15 residues. Trimming at V came to 0 bases and at J to 3 bases, leaving 3 bases not matched to a gene. This chain's CDR3 is CASSYSLAETDTQYF. The CDR3 DNA sequence: TGTGCCAGCAGTTACTCCCTAGCGGAGACAGATACGCAGTATTTT.

This clonotype was found a few times. J is TRBJ1-3 and V is TRBV4-3; D gene ambiguous. Per the germline V gene, CDR1 is LGHNA and CDR2 is YSLEER. Deletions cut 0 bases from V and 3 bases from J, with 12 bases between. The CDR3 has 16 residues. CDR3 bases: TGCGCCAGCAGCCAAGATTCCCTCATGTTTGGAAACACCATATATTTT. Translated: CASSQDSLMFGNTIYF.

The chain uses TRBV12-3 or TRBV12-4 and TRBJ2-2; no clear D. V dropped 0 bases and J dropped 6 bases, with 5 bases sitting between them. There are 13 residues in the CDR3. CDR3 coding DNA: TGTGCCAGCAGTTTAGCGCTGTCCGGGGAGCTGTTTTTT. Amino acids: CASSLALSGELFF.

This clonotype was counted ten times or more. The CDR3 sequence is CASSSRESEQYF. The CDR3 DNA reads TGTGCCAGCAGCTCCCGAGAGAGCGAGCAGTACTTC. The chain employs TRBV7-6 and TRBJ2-7; D uncertain. Germline loops: CDR1 SGHVS, CDR2 FNYEAQ. V was shortened by 4 bases and J by 6 bases, with 10 bases between the two germline ends. The length of the CDR3 is 12 residues.

This clonotype showed up many times. The chain has TRBV4-3 and TRBJ2-7; no definite D call. Germline-derived CDR1 and CDR2 are LGHNA and YSLEER. The CDR3 runs 15 residues. Trimming cost V 1 base and J 5 bases, with 15 bases left between them. The CDR3 region is CASSQGAETTHEQYF. The CDR3 nucleotides read TGCGCCAGCAGCCAAGGGGCAGAGACAACCCACGAGCAGTACTTC.

This clonotype was found many times. The chain uses TRBV7-9 and TRBJ2-2, with no clear D. The CDR3 sequence is 12 residues long. The V end was cut by 7 bases, the J end by 0 bases, with 3 bases between. Germline V gene data show CDR1 as SEHNR and CDR2 as FQNEAQ (reference sequence). The CDR3 DNA follows: TGTGCCAGCATCACGAACACCGGGGAGCTGTTTTTT. Encoded protein: CASITNTGELFF.

This clonotype was seen at least ten times. The chain is built from TRBV27 and TRBJ2-1; D is unclear. CDR3 length: 12 residues. Germline loops: CDR1 MNHEY, CDR2 SMNVEV (reference sequence). The V and J ends lost 5 bases and 14 bases respectively, with 16 bases between them. The CDR3: CASSPHPRLEFF. As DNA, the CDR3 is TGTGCCAGCAGTCCTCACCCACGTCTCGAGTTCTTC.

A remark on this clonotype: A much larger clone is a single base away; this may be a read error. Since the CDR3 does not end with the conserved phenylalanine or tryptophan, this likely comes from a read error. The chain carries TRBV9 and TRBJ1-2; D is undetermined. Germline CDR1 reads SGDLS; CDR2 reads YYNGEE. The CDR3 is made up of 14 amino acids. Trimming cost V 0 bases and J 4 bases, with 10 bases left between them. DNA of the CDR3: TGTGCCAGCAGCGTAGATCAGTACCCCTATGGCTACACCCTC. Protein: CASSVDQYPYGYTL.

Turning to this clonotype: A much larger clone lies one base from this, so it may be a read error. This sequence joins TRBV30 and TRBJ1-1; 9 bases agree with TRBD1. With 1 base clipped from V and 3 bases from J, the junction kept 6 bases outside the gene matches. The CDR3 totals 15 residues. In germline, CDR1 is GTSNPN, CDR2 SVGIG (reference sequence). The CDR3 sequence is CAWSGGTGMYTEAFF. As DNA, the CDR3 is TGTGCCTGGAGTGGGGGGACAGGGATGTACACTGAAGCTTTCTTT.

Notes on this clonotype: This sequence may be a read error, since a much larger clone differs from it by one base. The rearrangement uses TRBV30 and TRBJ2-3; TRBD1 or TRBD2 may be the D gene (5 bases each). This CDR3 spans 13 amino acids. Germline CDR1 reads GTSNPN; CDR2 reads SVGIG (reference sequence). CDR3 sequence reads: CARSGDSTDTQYF. The CDR3 DNA reads TGTGCCCGGAGTGGGGACAGCACAGATACGCAGTATTTT.

V usage is TRBV6-6 and J usage is TRBJ2-3, with unresolved D. V was pared by 5 bases and J by 2 bases, with 11 bases between. The CDR3 length is 14 residues. In germline, CDR1 is MNHNY, CDR2 SVGAGI (reference sequence). The CDR3 here is CASSHTAHTDTQYF. CDR3 coding DNA: TGTGCCAGCAGTCACACCGCTCACACAGATACGCAGTATTTT.

Details on this clonotype: A much more abundant neighbour one base away suggests this may be a read error. This chain uses TRBV7-9 with TRBJ2-3, with D unclear. This CDR3 contains 14 residues. Germline CDR1 and CDR2: SEHNR and FQNEAQ (reference sequence). The CDR3 DNA reads as TGTGCCAGCAACTTAGTAACCGGCTGGGATACGCAGTATTTT. It translates to CASNLVTGWDTQYF.

This clonotype was picked up many times. The CDR3 nucleotides read TGTGCCAGCAGTTCCGAGCCGGGACAGATTCATGTTGAAGCTTTCTTT. Amino acid sequence: CASSSEPGQIHVEAFF. The chain links TRBV27 to TRBJ1-1, with TRBD1 identical over 7 bases. CDR3 length: 16 amino acids. V lost 4 bases and J lost 7; bases outside the gene matches: 15. The V gene's germline CDR1 is MNHEY and CDR2 SMNVEV (reference sequence).

This clonotype has just a few counts. The chain combines TRBV19 with TRBJ1-2; D uncertain. The CDR3 extends over 15 amino acids. The V end lost 4 bases, the J end lost 1 base, and 13 bases lay between the germline ends. From germline, CDR1 is LNHDA and CDR2 SQIVND (reference sequence). In DNA, the CDR3 is TGTGCCAGTAGTACATTTGCAGAAAGTAACTATGGCTACACCTTC. Its protein is CASSTFAESNYGYTF.

Concerning this clonotype itself: A much more abundant neighbour one base away suggests this may be a read error. The rearrangement joins TRBV7-6 to TRBJ1-3; 7 bases agree with TRBD1. The CDR3 totals 16 residues. Germline loops: CDR1 SGHVS, CDR2 FNYEAQ. The J segment lost 4 bases and the V segment lost 7 bases, leaving 13 bases of the junction unmatched. The CDR3 DNA reads as TGTGCCAGCACCGAGGAGGGGGCGGAACTAGGAAACACCATATATTTT. Translated, it gives CASTEEGAELGNTIYF.

This clonotype showed up many times. CDR3 sequence: CASRGWQDQETQYF. DNA for the CDR3: TGTGCCAGTAGAGGTTGGCAGGACCAAGAGACCCAGTACTTC. The chain combines TRBV14 with TRBJ2-5; D gene unclear. Between the trimmed V and J ends, which lost 9 bases and 0 bases, there was a span of 14 bases. Germline V gives CDR1 SGHDN, CDR2 FVKESK. The CDR3 spans 14 residues.

This chain joins TRBV28 and TRBJ1-5; 7 bases agree with TRBD1. The germline V gene has CDR1 MDHEN and CDR2 SYDVKM. Trimming cost V 7 bases and J 1 base; bases outside gene matches: 13. The length of the CDR3 is 17 residues. For the CDR3, the DNA is TGTGCCAGCAAGAATGACGTCTGGACAGGCAGCAATCAGCCCCAGCATTTT. It specifies CASKNDVWTGSNQPQHF. Looking up the rest from reference TRBV28 and TRBJ1-5 gives the full variable domain: DVKVTQSSRYLVKRTGEKVFLECVQDMDHENMFWYRQDPGLGLRLIYFSYDVKMKEKGDIPEGYSVSREKKERFSLILESASTNQTSMYLCASKNDVWTGSNQPQHFGDGTRLSIL.